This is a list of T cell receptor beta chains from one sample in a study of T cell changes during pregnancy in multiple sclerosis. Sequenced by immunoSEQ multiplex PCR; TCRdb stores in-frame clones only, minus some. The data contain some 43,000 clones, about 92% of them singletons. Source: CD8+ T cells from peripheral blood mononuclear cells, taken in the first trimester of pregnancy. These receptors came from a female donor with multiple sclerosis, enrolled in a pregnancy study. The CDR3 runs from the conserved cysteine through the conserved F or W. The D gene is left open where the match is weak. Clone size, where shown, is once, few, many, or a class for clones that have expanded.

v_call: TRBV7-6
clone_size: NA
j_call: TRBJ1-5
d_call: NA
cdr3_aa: CASSLTQAAPQHF
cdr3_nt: TGTGCCAGCAGCTTAACACAGGCCGCGCCCCAGCATTTT

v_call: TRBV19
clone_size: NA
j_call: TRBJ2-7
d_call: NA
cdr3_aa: CASRMTNKPEQYF
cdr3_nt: TGTGCCAGTAGAATGACAAACAAACCCGAGCAGTACTTC

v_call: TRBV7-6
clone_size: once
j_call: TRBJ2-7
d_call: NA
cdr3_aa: CASSLGGPDEQYF
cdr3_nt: TGTGCCAGCAGCTTAGGGGGGCCGGACGAGCAGTACTTC

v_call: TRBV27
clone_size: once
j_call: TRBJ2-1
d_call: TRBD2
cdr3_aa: CASSLFVAGGPYNEQFF
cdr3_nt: TGTGCCAGCAGTTTGTTCGTAGCGGGAGGGCCCTACAATGAGCAGTTCTTC

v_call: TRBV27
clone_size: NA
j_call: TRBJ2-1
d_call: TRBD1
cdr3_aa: CASSFGTGSYNEQFF
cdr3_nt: TGTGCCAGCAGTTTTGGGACAGGCTCCTACAATGAGCAGTTCTTC

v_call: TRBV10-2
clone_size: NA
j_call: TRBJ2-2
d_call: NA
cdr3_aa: CASRDSPGELFF
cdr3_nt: TGCGCCAGCAGGGACAGCCCCGGGGAGCTGTTTTTT

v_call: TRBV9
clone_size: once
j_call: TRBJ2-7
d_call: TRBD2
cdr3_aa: CASSSAGLAGYEQYF
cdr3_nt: TGTGCCAGCAGCTCGGCGGGTCTAGCGGGCTACGAGCAGTACTTC

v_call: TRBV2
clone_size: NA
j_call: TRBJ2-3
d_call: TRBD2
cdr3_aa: CASSDDRASGGTDTQYF
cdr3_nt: TGTGCCAGCAGTGATGATAGGGCTAGCGGGGGCACAGATACGCAGTATTTT

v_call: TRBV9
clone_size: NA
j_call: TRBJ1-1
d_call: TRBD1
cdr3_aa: CARPFTGENTEAFF
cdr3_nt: TGTGCCAGACCGTTTACAGGGGAGAACACTGAAGCTTTCTTT

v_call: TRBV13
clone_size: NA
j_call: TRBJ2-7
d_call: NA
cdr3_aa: CASSLGRGAYEQYF
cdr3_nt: TGTGCCAGCAGCTTAGGCCGCGGGGCCTACGAGCAGTACTTC

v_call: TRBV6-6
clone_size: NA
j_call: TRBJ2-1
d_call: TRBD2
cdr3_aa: CASRSPEGRAFGEQFF
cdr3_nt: TGTGCCAGCAGGTCCCCCGAAGGGAGGGCTTTTGGTGAGCAGTTCTTC

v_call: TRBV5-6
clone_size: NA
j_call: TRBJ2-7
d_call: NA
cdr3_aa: CASSLVPGSYEQYF
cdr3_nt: TGTGCCAGCAGCTTGGTTCCGGGTTCCTACGAGCAGTACTTC

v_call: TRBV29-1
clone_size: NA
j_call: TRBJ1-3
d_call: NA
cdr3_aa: CSVDRGNTIYF
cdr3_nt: TGCAGCGTTGACCGAGGTAACACCATATATTTT

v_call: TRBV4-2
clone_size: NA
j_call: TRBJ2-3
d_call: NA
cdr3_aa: CASSQDIGGVVVGDTQYF
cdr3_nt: TGTGCCAGCAGCCAAGATATTGGAGGGGTGGTTGTCGGAGATACGCAGTATTTT

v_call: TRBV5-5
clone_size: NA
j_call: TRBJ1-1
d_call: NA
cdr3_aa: CASSPTSGTDNTEAFF
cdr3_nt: TGTGCCAGCAGCCCAACTTCCGGGACTGACAACACTGAAGCTTTCTTT

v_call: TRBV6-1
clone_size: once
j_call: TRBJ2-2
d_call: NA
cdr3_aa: CASSGTENTGELFF
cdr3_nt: TGTGCCAGCAGTGGGACAGAAAACACCGGGGAGCTGTTTTTT

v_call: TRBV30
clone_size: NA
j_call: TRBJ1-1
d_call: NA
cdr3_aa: CAWSPSPSKRGNTEAFF
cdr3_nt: TGTGCCTGGAGCCCCTCCCCATCCAAAAGGGGCAACACTGAAGCTTTCTTT

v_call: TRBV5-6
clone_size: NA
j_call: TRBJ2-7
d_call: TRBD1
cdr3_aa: CAGSSWVTGDPSEQYF
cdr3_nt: TGTGCCGGCAGTTCTTGGGTGACAGGGGATCCCTCCGAGCAGTACTTC

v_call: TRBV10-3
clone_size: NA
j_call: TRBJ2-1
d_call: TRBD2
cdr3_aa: CAISESRTSGSFVSYNEQFF
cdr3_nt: TGTGCCATCAGTGAGTCCCGGACTAGCGGGTCATTCGTATCCTACAATGAGCAGTTCTTC

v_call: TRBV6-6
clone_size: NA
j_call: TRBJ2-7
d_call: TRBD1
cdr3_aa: CASSYRTGRWLEQYF
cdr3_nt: TGTGCCAGCAGTTACAGGACAGGTCGATGGCTCGAGCAGTACTTC

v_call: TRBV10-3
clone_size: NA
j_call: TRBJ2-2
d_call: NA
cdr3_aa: CAISAPSTGIDTGELFF
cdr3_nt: TGTGCCATCAGTGCTCCCAGTACAGGGATTGACACCGGGGAGCTGTTTTTT

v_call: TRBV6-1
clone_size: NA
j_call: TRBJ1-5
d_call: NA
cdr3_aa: CASSDLQNSNQPQHF
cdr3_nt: TGTGCCAGCAGTGATTTACAGAATAGCAATCAGCCCCAGCATTTT

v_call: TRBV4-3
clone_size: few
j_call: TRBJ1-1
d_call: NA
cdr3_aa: CASSPNLGARLNTEAFF
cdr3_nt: TGCGCCAGCAGTCCAAACCTGGGGGCGAGGTTGAACACTGAAGCTTTCTTT

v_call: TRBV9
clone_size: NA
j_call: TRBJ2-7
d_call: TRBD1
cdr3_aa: CASSVTGAGEQYF
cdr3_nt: TGTGCCAGCAGCGTAACAGGGGCAGGCGAGCAGTACTTC

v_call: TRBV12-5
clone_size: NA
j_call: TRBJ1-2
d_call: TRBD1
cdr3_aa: CASGYRGTGHGYTF
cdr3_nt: TGTGCTAGTGGTTACAGGGGAACCGGTCACGGCTACACCTTC

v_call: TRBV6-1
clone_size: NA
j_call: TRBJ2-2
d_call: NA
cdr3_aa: CASSEGWAQTGELFF
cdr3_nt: TGTGCCAGCAGTGAAGGTTGGGCTCAGACCGGGGAGCTGTTTTTT

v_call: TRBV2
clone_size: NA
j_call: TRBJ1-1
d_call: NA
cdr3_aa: CASWAAEAFF
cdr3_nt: TGTGCCAGCTGGGCCGCGGAAGCTTTCTTT

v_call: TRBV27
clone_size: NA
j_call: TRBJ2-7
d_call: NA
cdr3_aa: CASSLGGASSYEQYF
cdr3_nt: TGTGCCAGCAGTTTAGGTGGGGCGAGCTCCTACGAGCAGTACTTC

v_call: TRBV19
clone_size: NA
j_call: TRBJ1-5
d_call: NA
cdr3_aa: CASSTGFGNQPQHF
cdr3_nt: TGTGCCAGTAGTACAGGGTTCGGCAATCAGCCCCAGCATTTT

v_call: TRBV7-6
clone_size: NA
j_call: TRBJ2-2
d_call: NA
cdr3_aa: CASSLHRTGHMNTGELFF
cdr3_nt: TGTGCCAGCAGCCTCCATCGGACGGGACACATGAACACCGGGGAGCTGTTTTTT

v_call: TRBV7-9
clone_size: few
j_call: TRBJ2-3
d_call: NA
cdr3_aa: CASSPLLSVSQYF
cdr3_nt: TGTGCCAGCAGCCCCCTACTTAGCGTGTCGCAGTATTTT

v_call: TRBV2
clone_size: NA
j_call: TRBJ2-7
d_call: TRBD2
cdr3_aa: CASSETSGSPYEQYF
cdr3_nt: TGTGCCAGCAGTGAGACTAGCGGGAGTCCCTACGAGCAGTACTTC

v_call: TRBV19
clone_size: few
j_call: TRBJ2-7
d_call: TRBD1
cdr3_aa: CASSPDRGDEQYF
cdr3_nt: TGTGCCAGTAGCCCGGACAGGGGAGACGAGCAGTACTTC

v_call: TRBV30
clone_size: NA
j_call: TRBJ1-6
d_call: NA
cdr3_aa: CAWGDWSSYNSPLHF
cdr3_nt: TGTGCCTGGGGAGACTGGAGCTCCTATAATTCACCCCTCCACTTT

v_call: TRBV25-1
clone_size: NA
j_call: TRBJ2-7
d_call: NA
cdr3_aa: CASTPLGGSYEQYF
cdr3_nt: TGTGCCAGCACCCCTTTGGGGGGAAGCTACGAGCAGTACTTC

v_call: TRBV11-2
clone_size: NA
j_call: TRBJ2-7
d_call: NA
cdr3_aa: CASSLSSSYEQYF
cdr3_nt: TGTGCCAGCAGCTTATCTAGCTCCTACGAGCAGTACTTC

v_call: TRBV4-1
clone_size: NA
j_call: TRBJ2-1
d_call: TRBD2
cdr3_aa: CASSQVYGRASNEQFF
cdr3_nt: TGCGCCAGCAGCCAAGTGTACGGGAGGGCTAGCAATGAGCAGTTCTTC

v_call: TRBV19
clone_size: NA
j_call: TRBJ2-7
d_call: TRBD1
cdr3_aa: CASSTIPGQGADEQYF
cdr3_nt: TGTGCCAGTAGTACTATCCCGGGACAGGGTGCAGACGAGCAGTACTTC

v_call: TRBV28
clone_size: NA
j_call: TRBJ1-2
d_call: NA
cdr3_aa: CASFDRQRPSNYGYTF
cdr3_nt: TGTGCCAGCTTCGACAGACAGCGCCCGTCTAACTATGGCTACACCTTC

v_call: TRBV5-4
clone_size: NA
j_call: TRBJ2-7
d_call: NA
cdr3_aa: CASSHRGGSEQYF
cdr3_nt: TGTGCCAGCAGCCATAGGGGTGGTTCGGAGCAGTACTTC

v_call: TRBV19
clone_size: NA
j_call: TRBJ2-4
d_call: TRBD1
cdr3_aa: CASSDRQGAGAKNIQYF
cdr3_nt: TGTGCCAGTAGTGACCGACAGGGGGCGGGGGCCAAAAACATTCAGTACTTC

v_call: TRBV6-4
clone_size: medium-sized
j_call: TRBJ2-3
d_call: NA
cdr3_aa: CASSDSPGSTDTQYF
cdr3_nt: TGTGCCAGCAGTGACTCTCCAGGAAGCACAGATACGCAGTATTTT